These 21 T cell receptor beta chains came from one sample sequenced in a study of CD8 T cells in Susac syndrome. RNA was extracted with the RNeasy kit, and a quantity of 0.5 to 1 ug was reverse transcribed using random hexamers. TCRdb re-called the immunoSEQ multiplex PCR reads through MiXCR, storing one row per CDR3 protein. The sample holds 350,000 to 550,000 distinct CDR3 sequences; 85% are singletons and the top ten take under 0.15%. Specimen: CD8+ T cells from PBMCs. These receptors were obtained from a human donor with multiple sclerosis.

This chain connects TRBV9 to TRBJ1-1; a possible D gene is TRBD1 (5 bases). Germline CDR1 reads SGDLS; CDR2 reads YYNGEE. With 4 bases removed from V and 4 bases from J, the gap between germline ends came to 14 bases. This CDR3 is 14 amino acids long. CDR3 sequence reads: CASSQGFQVTEAFF. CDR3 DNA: TGTGCCAGCAGCCAGGGCTTTCAGGTCACTGAAGCTTTCTTT.

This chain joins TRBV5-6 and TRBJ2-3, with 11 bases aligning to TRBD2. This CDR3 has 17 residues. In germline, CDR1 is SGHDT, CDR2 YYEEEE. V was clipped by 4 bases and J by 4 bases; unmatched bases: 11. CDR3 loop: CASSDFYSGGDADTQYF. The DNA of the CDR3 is TGTGCCAGCAGCGATTTCTATAGCGGGGGGGACGCAGATACGCAGTATTTT.

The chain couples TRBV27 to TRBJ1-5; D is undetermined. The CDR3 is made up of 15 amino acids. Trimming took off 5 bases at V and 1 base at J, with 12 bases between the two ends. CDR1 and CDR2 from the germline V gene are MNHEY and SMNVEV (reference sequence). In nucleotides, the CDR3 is TGTGCCAGCAGTCCGAGTTTCCCCAGCAATCAGCCCCAGCATTTT. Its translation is CASSPSFPSNQPQHF.

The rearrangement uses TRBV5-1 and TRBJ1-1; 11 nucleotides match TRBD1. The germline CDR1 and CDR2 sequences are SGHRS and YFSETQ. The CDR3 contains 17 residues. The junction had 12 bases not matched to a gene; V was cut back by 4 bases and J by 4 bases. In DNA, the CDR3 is TGCGCCAGCAGCCCCGCCGCAACGGGACAGGGGGGCACTGAAGCTTTCTTT. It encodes CASSPAATGQGGTEAFF.

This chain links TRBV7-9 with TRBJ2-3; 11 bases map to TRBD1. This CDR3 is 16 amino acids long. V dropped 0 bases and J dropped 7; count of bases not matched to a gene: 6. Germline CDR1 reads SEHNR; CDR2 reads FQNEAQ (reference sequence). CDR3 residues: CASSLAGTGGQNTQYF. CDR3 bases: TGTGCCAGCAGCTTAGCCGGGACAGGGGGACAAAATACGCAGTATTTT.

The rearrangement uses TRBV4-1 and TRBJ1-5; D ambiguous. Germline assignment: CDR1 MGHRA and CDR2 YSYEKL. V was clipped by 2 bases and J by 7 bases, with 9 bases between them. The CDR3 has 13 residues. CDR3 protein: CASSQRVVQPQHF. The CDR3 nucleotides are TGCGCCAGCAGCCAAAGGGTAGTACAGCCCCAGCATTTT.

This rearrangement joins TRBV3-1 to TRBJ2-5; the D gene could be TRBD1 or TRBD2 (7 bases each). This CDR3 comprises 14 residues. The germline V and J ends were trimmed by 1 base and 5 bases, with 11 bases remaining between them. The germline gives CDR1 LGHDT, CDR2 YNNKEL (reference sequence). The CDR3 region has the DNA TGTGCCAGCAGCCAAGGACAGGGAGGGGAGACCCAGTACTTC. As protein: CASSQGQGGETQYF.

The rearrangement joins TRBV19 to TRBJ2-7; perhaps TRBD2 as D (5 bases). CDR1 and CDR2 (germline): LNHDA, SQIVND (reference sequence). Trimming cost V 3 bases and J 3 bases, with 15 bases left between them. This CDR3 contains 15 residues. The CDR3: CASSIVEGTGYEQYF. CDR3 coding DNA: TGTGCCAGTAGTATTGTCGAGGGTACGGGCTACGAGCAGTACTTC.

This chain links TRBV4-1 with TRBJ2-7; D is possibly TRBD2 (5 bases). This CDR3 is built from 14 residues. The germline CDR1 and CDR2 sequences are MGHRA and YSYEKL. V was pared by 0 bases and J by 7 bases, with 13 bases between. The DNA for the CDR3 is TGCGCCAGCAGCCAAGAATCATCCTCGGGAGAGCAGTACTTC. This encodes CASSQESSSGEQYF.

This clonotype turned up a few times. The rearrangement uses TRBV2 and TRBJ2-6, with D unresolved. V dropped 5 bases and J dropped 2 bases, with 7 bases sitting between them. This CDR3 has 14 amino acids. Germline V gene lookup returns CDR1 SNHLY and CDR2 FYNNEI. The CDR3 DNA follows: TGTGCCAGCAGTTTGGGCCCTGGGGCCAACGTCCTGACTTTC. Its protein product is CASSLGPGANVLTF.

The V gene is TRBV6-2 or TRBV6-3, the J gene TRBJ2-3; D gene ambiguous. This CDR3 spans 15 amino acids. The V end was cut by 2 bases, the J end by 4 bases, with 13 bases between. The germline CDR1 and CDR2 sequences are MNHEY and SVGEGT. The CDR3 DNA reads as TGTGCCAGCAGTTACGGGCTAGTCGAATCAGATACGCAGTATTTT. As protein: CASSYGLVESDTQYF.

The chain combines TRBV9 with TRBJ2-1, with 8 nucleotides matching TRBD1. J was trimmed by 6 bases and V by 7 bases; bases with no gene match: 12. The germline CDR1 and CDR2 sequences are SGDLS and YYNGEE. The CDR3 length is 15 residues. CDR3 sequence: CASGPWTGSGNEQFF. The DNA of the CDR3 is TGTGCCAGCGGCCCTTGGACAGGGTCTGGCAATGAGCAGTTCTTC. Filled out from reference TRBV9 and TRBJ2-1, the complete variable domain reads DSGVTQTPKHLITATGQRVTLRCSPRSGDLSVYWYQQSLDQGLQFLIQYYNGEERAKGNILERFSAQQFPDLHSELNLSSLELGDSALYFCASGPWTGSGNEQFFGPGTRLTVL.

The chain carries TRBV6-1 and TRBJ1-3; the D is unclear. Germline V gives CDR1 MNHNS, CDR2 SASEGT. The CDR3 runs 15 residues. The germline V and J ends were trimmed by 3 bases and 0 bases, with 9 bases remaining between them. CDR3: CASSDGESSGNTIYF. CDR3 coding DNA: TGTGCCAGCAGTGATGGGGAGAGCTCTGGAAACACCATATATTTT.

The CDR3 DNA sequence: TGTGCCAGCAGCTTAATCTCCGGGACGGCAAATGTGAACTATGGCTACACCTTC. Protein product: CASSLISGTANVNYGYTF. The rearrangement uses TRBV7-9 and TRBJ1-2, with a weak D call TRBD1 (5 bases). CDR1 is SEHNR and CDR2 is FQNEAQ in the germline V gene (reference sequence). Trimming took off 2 bases at V and 2 bases at J, with 21 bases between the two ends. CDR3 length: 18 amino acids.

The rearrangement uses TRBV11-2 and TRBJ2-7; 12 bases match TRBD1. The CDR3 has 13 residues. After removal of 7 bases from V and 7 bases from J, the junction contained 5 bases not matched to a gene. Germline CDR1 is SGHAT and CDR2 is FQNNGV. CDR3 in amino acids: CASTGTGGWEQYF. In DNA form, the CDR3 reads TGTGCCAGCACAGGGACAGGGGGCTGGGAGCAGTACTTC.

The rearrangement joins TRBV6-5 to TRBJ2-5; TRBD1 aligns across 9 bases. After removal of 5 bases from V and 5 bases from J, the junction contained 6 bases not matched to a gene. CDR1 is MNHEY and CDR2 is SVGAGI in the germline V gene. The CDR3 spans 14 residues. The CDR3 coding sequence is TGTGCCAGCAGTGAACAGGGGGCTAGGGAGACCCAGTACTTC. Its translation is CASSEQGARETQYF.

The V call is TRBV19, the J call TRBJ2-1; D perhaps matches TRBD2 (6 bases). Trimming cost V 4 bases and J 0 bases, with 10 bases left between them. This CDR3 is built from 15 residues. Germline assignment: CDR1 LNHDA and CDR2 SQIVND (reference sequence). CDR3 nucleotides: TGTGCCAGTAGTAAGGACGGGAGCTCCTACAATGAGCAGTTCTTC. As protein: CASSKDGSSYNEQFF.

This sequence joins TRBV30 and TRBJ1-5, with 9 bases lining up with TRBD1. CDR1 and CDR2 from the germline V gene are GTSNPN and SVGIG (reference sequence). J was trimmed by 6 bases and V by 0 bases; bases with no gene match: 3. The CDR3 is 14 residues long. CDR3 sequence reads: CAWSVGTGPQPQHF. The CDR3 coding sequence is TGTGCCTGGAGTGTAGGGACAGGGCCTCAGCCCCAGCATTTT.

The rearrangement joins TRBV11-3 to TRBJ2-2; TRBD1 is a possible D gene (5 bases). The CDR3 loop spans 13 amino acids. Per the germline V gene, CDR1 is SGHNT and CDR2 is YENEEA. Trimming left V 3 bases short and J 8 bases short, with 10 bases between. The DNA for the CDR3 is TGTGCCAGCAGCTTCGCAGGGAAGGGGGAGCTGTTTTTT. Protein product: CASSFAGKGELFF.

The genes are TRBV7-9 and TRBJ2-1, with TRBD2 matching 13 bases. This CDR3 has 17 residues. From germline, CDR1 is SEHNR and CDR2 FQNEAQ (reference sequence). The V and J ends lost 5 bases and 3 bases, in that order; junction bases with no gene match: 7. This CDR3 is CASSRGLAGANYNEQFF. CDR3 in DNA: TGTGCCAGCAGCCGAGGACTAGCGGGAGCCAACTACAATGAGCAGTTCTTC.

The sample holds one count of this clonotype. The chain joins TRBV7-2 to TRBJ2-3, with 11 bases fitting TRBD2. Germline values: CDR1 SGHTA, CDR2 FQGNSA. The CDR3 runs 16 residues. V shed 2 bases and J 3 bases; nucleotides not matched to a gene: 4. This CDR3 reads CASSLSRTSGTDTQYF. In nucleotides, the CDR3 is TGTGCCAGCAGCTTAAGCAGGACTAGCGGGACAGATACGCAGTATTTT.